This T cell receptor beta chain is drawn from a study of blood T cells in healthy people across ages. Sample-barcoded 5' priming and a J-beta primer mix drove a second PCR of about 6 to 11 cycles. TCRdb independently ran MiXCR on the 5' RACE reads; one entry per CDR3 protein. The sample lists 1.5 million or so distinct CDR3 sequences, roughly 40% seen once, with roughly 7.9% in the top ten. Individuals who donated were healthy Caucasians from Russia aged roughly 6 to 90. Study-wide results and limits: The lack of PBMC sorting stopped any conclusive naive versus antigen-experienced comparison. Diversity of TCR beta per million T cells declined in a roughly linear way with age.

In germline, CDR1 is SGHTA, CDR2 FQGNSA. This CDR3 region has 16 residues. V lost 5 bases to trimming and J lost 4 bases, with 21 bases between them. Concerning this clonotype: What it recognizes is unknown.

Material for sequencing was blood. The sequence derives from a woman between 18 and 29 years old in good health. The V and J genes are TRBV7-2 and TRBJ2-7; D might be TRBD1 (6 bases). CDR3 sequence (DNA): TGTGCCAGCAGCAGTGCCCAACCGGGACACCGTTACGAGCAGTACTTC. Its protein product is CASSSAQPGHRYEQYF.